This T cell receptor beta chain was documented in a study of T cells after yellow fever vaccination. Study-wide results and caveats: Sorted repertoires could include abundant contaminating clonotypes from bulk cells.

J gave up 2 bases and V 1 base, and 9 bases lay outside the gene matches. Germline CDR1 reads DFQATT; CDR2 reads SNEGSKA (reference sequence). The CDR3 runs 16 residues. Each CDR3 protein gets one entry after TCRdb re-called the 5' RACE reads with MiXCR. In the table there are 250,000 to 300,000 distinct CDR3 sequences, over 10% of which are singletons. This clonotype was counted only a few times. Antigen specificity is unknown. The V and J genes are TRBV20-1 and TRBJ2-3; 7 bases fit TRBD2. This specimen was CD4+ T cells sorted from PBMCs, taken 45 days after the yellow fever booster vaccination. This clonotype originated in a man in his thirties or forties who received the YFV17D yellow fever vaccine. CDR3 sequence: CSARVAGRLLTDTQYF. Written as DNA, the CDR3 is TGCAGTGCTAGAGTAGCGGGCCGACTACTCACAGATACGCAGTATTTT.